A selection of T cell receptor beta chains follows, all from one sample in a study of TIL therapy for anti-PD-1-resistant metastatic lung cancer. Data came from immunoSEQ multiplex PCR; TCRdb stores just in-frame clones and leaves some out. The profile covers 95,000 or so clones, with 65% appearing a single time and roughly 9.8% taken by the ten largest. The sample was tumor tissue, taken at baseline. Source of these receptors: a person aged 25-79 years with non-small cell lung cancer. The CDR3 runs from the conserved cysteine through the conserved F or W. D genes are given only for firm matches. Expanded clones get a size class; other rows say once, few or many, or leave the size out.

j_call d_call v_call clone_size cdr3_nt cdr3_aa
TRBJ1-5 . TRBV3-1/TRBV3-2 few TGTGCCAGCAGCCAAGGGAATCAGCCCCAGCATTTT CASSQGNQPQHF
TRBJ1-4 . TRBV28 . TGTGCCAGCAGTTTAGGAGACAGCCGAGGGGAAAAACTGTTTTTT CASSLGDSRGEKLFF
TRBJ2-2 TRBD2 TRBV11-3 . TGTGCCAGCAGCTTAGATCGCTGGCTAGCGGGGACTAACACCGGGGAGCTGTTTTTT CASSLDRWLAGTNTGELFF
TRBJ2-5 TRBD2 TRBV29-1 . TGCAGCGCGGGGACTAGCGGGGGGACCCAGTACTTC CSAGTSGGTQYF
TRBJ2-1 TRBD2 TRBV15 . TGTGCCACCAGCAACCTGGGACTGCCCGGGGGGAATGAGCAGTTCTTC CATSNLGLPGGNEQFF
TRBJ2-3 . TRBV9 . TGTGCCAGCAGCTCCCGCGGGGGCGCGGGGGCCATCCGCACAGATACGCAGTATTTT CASSSRGGAGAIRTDTQYF
TRBJ2-3 . TRBV5-4 . TGTGCCAGCAGCTTAGACAGGAGCACAGATACGCAGTATTTT CASSLDRSTDTQYF
TRBJ2-1 TRBD2 TRBV9 . TGTGCCAGCACCGTATCCGGGACTAGCGCTAACAATGAGCAGTTCTTC CASTVSGTSANNEQFF
TRBJ1-2 . TRBV2 . TGTGCCAGCAGTGAAGGGCCAGCTAACTATGGCTACACCTTC CASSEGPANYGYTF
TRBJ2-5 TRBD1 TRBV7-8 many TGTGCCAGCAGCCGACCGTTGACAGGGCAAGAGACCCAGTACTTC CASSRPLTGQETQYF
TRBJ2-1 TRBD2 TRBV9 . TGTGCCAGCAGCGTAGTGGGGACTAGCGGAGTGGGGTACAATGAGCAGTTCTTC CASSVVGTSGVGYNEQFF
TRBJ2-3 . TRBV11-2 . TGTGCCAGCAGCCCTCTTTTTGGTGATACGCAGTATTTT CASSPLFGDTQYF
TRBJ1-6 . TRBV30 few TGTGCCTGGACCCCCCGGCAGAATAATTCACCCCTCCACTTT CAWTPRQNNSPLHF
TRBJ1-5 . TRBV23-1 . TGCGCCAGCAGTCAAATAACCTCCCTGGCGGACGGATCCAATCAGCCCCAGCATTTT CASSQITSLADGSNQPQHF
TRBJ2-7 TRBD1 TRBV28 . TGTGCCAGCGGGACAGGGGGTCCCTACGAGCAGTACTTC CASGTGGPYEQYF
TRBJ1-1 . TRBV5-1 many TGCGCCAGCAGCTTAGAGACAGCTCCTGAAGCTTTCTTT CASSLETAPEAFF
TRBJ2-1 . TRBV25-1 once TGTGCCAGCAGTGAAAAAAGAAGATCCTCCTACAATGAGCAGTTCTTC CASSEKRRSSYNEQFF
TRBJ2-3 . TRBV5-6 . TGTGCCAGCAGCTTTACAGGGTTTCCAGATACGCAGTATTTT CASSFTGFPDTQYF
TRBJ2-7 . TRBV7-9 . TGTGCCAGCAGCCACTCCTACGAGCAGTACTTC CASSHSYEQYF
TRBJ2-2 TRBD2 TRBV9 . TGTGCCAGCAATAGCGGGGACAACACCGGGGAGCTGTTTTTT CASNSGDNTGELFF
TRBJ1-2 . TRBV4-2 . TGTGCCAGCAGCCAAGAGACAAGGAGGAACTATGGCTACACCTTC CASSQETRRNYGYTF
TRBJ1-6 . TRBV5-5 . TGTGCCAGCAGCTCGGGCTGGGCCCTCCACTTT CASSSGWALHF
TRBJ1-6 . TRBV12-5 . TGTGCTAGTGGTTTGGTGGAAAAGGGGTCTACCCCTTTTAATAATTCACCCCTCCACTTT CASGLVEKGSTPFNNSPLHF
TRBJ2-2 TRBD1 TRBV6-5 . TGTGCCAGCAGTTACTCGGGGGACAGGGTTAACGGGGAGCTGTTTTTT CASSYSGDRVNGELFF
TRBJ2-2 . TRBV11-3 . TGTGCCAGCAGCCCAGCGGCAACAGGGACGAACACCGGGGAGCTGTTTTTT CASSPAATGTNTGELFF
TRBJ2-7 . TRBV28 . TGTGCCAGCAGGTCACACGGTTCGTACGAGCAGTACTTC CASRSHGSYEQYF
TRBJ2-1 TRBD1 TRBV6-6 . TGTGCCAGCCTACGGGGACAGGGTATCTATGAGCAGTTCTTC CASLRGQGIYEQFF
TRBJ2-5 TRBD1 TRBV28 . TGTGCCAGCAGTCCACCAACAGGGGGCGCAGGGGAGACCCAGTACTTC CASSPPTGGAGETQYF
TRBJ2-5 . TRBV7-2 few TGTGCCAGCAGCCCCCCGGGCCCCTCCGGGACCCAGTACTTC CASSPPGPSGTQYF
TRBJ2-1 TRBD2 TRBV13 . TGTGCCAGCAGCTTGACTAGCGGGAGATTGCCCTACAATGAGCAGTTCTTC CASSLTSGRLPYNEQFF
TRBJ2-7 TRBD2 TRBV4-3 . TGCGCCAGCAGCCAAGATAAATCGGGCGGGGGCTACGAGCAGTACTTC CASSQDKSGGGYEQYF
TRBJ2-5 TRBD2 TRBV7-2 . TGTGCCAGCAGCTTAGCAGGTAAAGAGTCTAGCGGGGGTCGTTGGGAGACCCAGTACTTC CASSLAGKESSGGRWETQYF
TRBJ1-1 . TRBV5-4 . TGTGCCAGCAGCTTGGGGACAGCCAACACTGAAGCTTTCTTT CASSLGTANTEAFF
TRBJ2-7 TRBD1 TRBV28 once TGTGCCAGCAACTTCCGTTTTCGGACAGGGAACTACGAGCAGTACTTC CASNFRFRTGNYEQYF
TRBJ1-4 . TRBV9 . TGTGCCAGCAGCGTAGCCCCGGGGACAAGCGGTGAAAAACTGTTTTTT CASSVAPGTSGEKLFF
TRBJ2-1 . TRBV5-1 . TGCGCCAGCAGCTTTACAGCGGACACCTACAATGAGCAGTTCTTC CASSFTADTYNEQFF
TRBJ2-2 . TRBV11-3 . TGTGCCAGCAGCCGGACTGAGAACACCGGGGAGCTGTTTTTT CASSRTENTGELFF
TRBJ2-2 TRBD2 TRBV5-1 few TGCGCCAGCAGCCCGGTAGCGGGAGCTGGCACCGGGGAGCTGTTTTTT CASSPVAGAGTGELFF
TRBJ2-1 TRBD2 TRBV18 . TGTGCCAGCTCACCCGGGACTAGCATGTTCAATGAGCAGTTCTTC CASSPGTSMFNEQFF
TRBJ2-3 TRBD2 TRBV6-5 once TGTGCCAGCAGTTACGTCTCTAGCGGGAGTACAGATACGCAGTATTTT CASSYVSSGSTDTQYF
TRBJ1-3 . TRBV29-1 . TGCAGCGCTGGGACCGACGGAAACACCATATATTTT CSAGTDGNTIYF
TRBJ2-5 . TRBV7-2 once TGTGCCAGCAGCTTAGGGGCAGGGGGGGGCCGAGAGACCCAGTACTTC CASSLGAGGGRETQYF
TRBJ1-3 . TRBV6-1 . TGTGCCAGCAGTGAAAACCCTTTTTCTGGAAACACCATATATTTT CASSENPFSGNTIYF
TRBJ2-1 . TRBV9 . TGTGCCAGCAGCGTCCACGCTGGGGGCTCCTACAATGAGCAGTTCTTC CASSVHAGGSYNEQFF
TRBJ2-3 TRBD2 TRBV7-9 . TGTGCCAGCAGCCCTAGCGGGGGGCTAGATACGCAGTATTTT CASSPSGGLDTQYF
TRBJ2-3 . TRBV6-2/TRBV6-3 . TGTGCCAGCAGTTATGTGTACCTCACAGATACGCAGTATTTT CASSYVYLTDTQYF
TRBJ2-7 TRBD2 TRBV28 once TGTGCCAGCAGACCCGGACTAGCCTCATACGAGCAGTACTTC CASRPGLASYEQYF
TRBJ1-1 . TRBV7-8 few TGTGCCAGCAGCTCCTCGACAGGACTCACTGAAGCTTTCTTT CASSSSTGLTEAFF
TRBJ1-2 TRBD1 TRBV5-5 few TGTGCCAGCAGAGCGGAAGGACAGGGAAGGTTTTACTATGGCTACACCTTC CASRAEGQGRFYYGYTF
TRBJ1-6 TRBD1 TRBV5-1 . TGCGCCAGCAGCTTGGGGGACAGACCGAATTCACCCCTCCACTTT CASSLGDRPNSPLHF
TRBJ1-5 TRBD1 TRBV28 . TGTGCCAGCAGGTCGGGACAGGGAGGGTTATTTCAGCCCCAGCATTTT CASRSGQGGLFQPQHF
TRBJ2-7 . TRBV4-2 . TGTGCCAGCAGCCAAGATCGGGGCAGAGCCTACGAGCAGTACTTC CASSQDRGRAYEQYF
TRBJ1-2 TRBD1 TRBV28 many TGTGCCAGCAGGGGAGACAGGGCTTATGGCTACACCTTC CASRGDRAYGYTF
TRBJ2-3 TRBD2 TRBV7-3 . TGTGCCAGCAGCATAGCGGGGGGGACAGATACGCAGTATTTT CASSIAGGTDTQYF
TRBJ2-7 . TRBV6-5 many TGTGCCAGCAGTTTTCCGGACGAGCAGTACTTC CASSFPDEQYF